These 22 T cell receptor beta chains share one sample of origin, sequenced in a study of shared clonotypes between healthy human individuals. Sequenced by immunoSEQ multiplex PCR; TCRdb stores in-frame clones only, minus some. The repertoire holds 2,500,000 or so clones, roughly 93% seen once, with approximately 0.35% in the top ten. Sequencing was done on a sample of naive CD4+ T cells from PBMCs. Stated subset: CD45RA+ positively selected. The receptors were gathered from a man in his late teens or twenties in good health. Some clones in this sample may be carry-over from other donors' samples.

This clone was observed a single time. This chain uses TRBV29-1 with TRBJ2-7, with 8 bases aligning to TRBD1. The germline V gene has CDR1 SQVTM and CDR2 ANQGSEA. The V and J ends lost 1 base and 3 bases, in that order; junction bases with no gene match: 11. This CDR3 has 16 residues. CDR3 region: CSVEAQESGGHYEQYF. Here the CDR3 DNA reads TGCAGCGTTGAAGCTCAGGAATCAGGGGGCCACTACGAGCAGTACTTC.

This clone appeared once. V is TRBV28 and J is TRBJ2-5; maybe TRBD1 (6 bases). V lost 3 bases and J 3 bases, leaving 14 bases between the germline ends. The CDR3 runs 15 residues. Germline CDR1 is MDHEN and CDR2 is SYDVKM. The CDR3 here is CASSFGGQHEETQYF. CDR3 nucleotides: TGTGCCAGCAGTTTCGGTGGACAGCACGAAGAGACCCAGTACTTC.

This sequence joins TRBV11-3 and TRBJ2-1; TRBD2 might be the D (5 bases). CDR1 and CDR2 (germline): SGHNT, YENEEA. Trimming left V 5 bases short and J 5 bases short, with 16 bases between. CDR3 length: 15 amino acids. The CDR3 is CASSKRASRNNEQFF. Here the CDR3 DNA reads TGTGCCAGCAGCAAACGGGCTAGCAGGAACAATGAGCAGTTCTTC.

This chain connects TRBV9 to TRBJ2-7; 7 bases are a match to TRBD1. J lost 2 bases, V lost 2 bases, and 7 bases had no gene match. Germline lookup yields CDR1 SGDLS and CDR2 YYNGEE. The CDR3 covers 15 residues. CDR3 bases: TGTGCCAGCAGCGTCGCCGGGACAGCAGCCTACGAGCAGTACTTC. Protein product: CASSVAGTAAYEQYF.

The chain recombines TRBV4-1 with TRBJ1-2, with TRBD1 as a possible D gene (5 bases). The V and J ends lost 0 bases and 0 bases respectively, with 14 bases between them. Germline values: CDR1 MGHRA, CDR2 YSYEKL. The CDR3 has 17 amino acids. The DNA for the CDR3 is TGCGCCAGCAGCCAAGAAGTTTTCGCAGGGACTAACTATGGCTACACCTTC. This sequence encodes CASSQEVFAGTNYGYTF.

The chain has TRBV11-2 and TRBJ2-7; 9 bases fit TRBD1. This CDR3 is built from 14 residues. Germline values: CDR1 SGHAT, CDR2 FQNNGV. Unmatched junction bases numbered 2, after V lost 5 bases and J lost 0 bases. The CDR3 sequence is CASSRDRVSYEQYF. CDR3 nucleotide sequence: TGTGCCAGCAGCCGGGACAGGGTCTCCTACGAGCAGTACTTC.

The chain has TRBV9 and TRBJ2-7; 10 bases are shared with TRBD1. This CDR3 comprises 15 residues. The V and J ends lost 5 bases and 3 bases, in that order; junction bases with no gene match: 8. The germline V gene has CDR1 SGDLS and CDR2 YYNGEE. The CDR3 loop is CASSGMGDRGYEQYF. The CDR3 nucleotides are TGTGCCAGCAGTGGGATGGGGGACAGGGGCTACGAGCAGTACTTC.

The V gene is TRBV19, the J gene TRBJ2-2; unclear D gene. The germline CDR1 and CDR2 sequences are LNHDA and SQIVND (reference sequence). V was shortened by 5 bases and J by 3 bases, with 19 bases between the two germline ends. The CDR3 is made up of 17 amino acids. CDR3 bases: TGTGCCAGTAGTCCTAATGACGGCACAGTCTACACCGGGGAGCTGTTTTTT. This translates into CASSPNDGTVYTGELFF.

The count of this clone is one. The CDR3 loop reads CASSRASNQPQHF. The CDR3 bases are TGTGCCAGCAGTCGGGCTAGCAATCAGCCCCAGCATTTT. The V and J genes are TRBV28 and TRBJ1-5; D gene unclear. There are 13 residues in the CDR3. With 5 bases removed from V and 0 bases from J, the gap between germline ends came to 5 bases. CDR1 is MDHEN, CDR2 SYDVKM, per germline.

The J gene is TRBJ2-2, the V gene TRBV20-1; D uncertain. Per germline, CDR1 DFQATT and CDR2 SNEGSKA (reference sequence). V was pared by 6 bases and J by 7 bases, with 9 bases between. The CDR3 has 11 amino acids. Written as DNA, the CDR3 is TGCAGTGCAGCAAAGAACGGGGAGCTGTTTTTT. It yields the protein CSAAKNGELFF.

This rearrangement joins TRBV5-4 to TRBJ1-1; perhaps TRBD1 as D (5 bases). V shed 6 bases and J shed 1 base, with 16 bases lying between them. Germline assignment: CDR1 SGHNT and CDR2 YYREEE (reference sequence). The length of the CDR3 is 15 residues. The CDR3 spells CASTPGGHENTEAFF. CDR3 bases: TGTGCCAGCACCCCCGGAGGACACGAGAACACTGAAGCTTTCTTT.

CDR3 in amino acids: CASGRETNTGELFF. CDR3 nucleotide sequence: TGTGCCAGCGGGCGGGAGACGAACACCGGGGAGCTGTTTTTT. The rearrangement links TRBV7-9 to TRBJ2-2; 7 bases fit TRBD2. V gave up 8 bases and J gave up 0 bases; unmatched junction bases: 3. The CDR3 length is 14 residues. Germline V lookup: CDR1 SEHNR, CDR2 FQNEAQ (reference sequence).

Notes on this clone: The sample holds other DNA sequences that translate to the same CDR3. V gene TRBV28 combines with J gene TRBJ2-7, with D unclear. V lost 3 bases and J lost 0, with 9 bases in between. The CDR3 has 14 amino acids. Germline V gene data show CDR1 as MDHEN and CDR2 as SYDVKM. CDR3 region: CASSLAGSSYEQYF. In nucleotides, the CDR3 is TGTGCCAGCAGTTTGGCAGGTTCCTCCTACGAGCAGTACTTC.

This chain links TRBV28 with TRBJ2-6; D not certain. CDR1 is MDHEN, CDR2 SYDVKM, per germline. The CDR3 loop spans 14 amino acids. Deletions cut 5 bases from V and 4 bases from J, with 9 bases between. The CDR3 DNA sequence: TGTGCCAGCAGTGGGGTAACCGGGGCCAACGTCCTGACTTTC. Protein: CASSGVTGANVLTF.

The V call is TRBV7-2, the J call TRBJ1-4; D is unclear. The CDR3 runs 17 residues. With 3 bases removed from V and 0 bases from J, the gap between germline ends came to 14 bases. CDR1 SGHTA and CDR2 FQGNSA come from the germline V gene. The CDR3 reads CASSFRSRIATNEKLFF. Here the CDR3 DNA reads TGTGCCAGCAGCTTCCGGTCGCGGATTGCAACTAATGAAAAACTGTTTTTT.

Points on this clone: The identical CDR3 is also encoded by other nucleotide sequences in the sample. This chain links TRBV7-8 with TRBJ1-2, with D hard to call. Germline values: CDR1 SGHVS, CDR2 FQNEAQ. V lost 2 bases, J lost 5 bases, and 12 bases lay in between. The CDR3 spans 14 residues. The CDR3, as DNA: TGTGCCAGCAGCTTATCGGGAGTCGGGTATGGCTACACCTTC. The encoded protein is CASSLSGVGYGYTF.

This clone showed up just once. The chain has TRBV7-9 and TRBJ2-6; 7 bases fit TRBD1. Germline CDR1 and CDR2: SEHNR and FQNEAQ (reference sequence). V dropped 5 bases and J dropped 4; count of bases not matched to a gene: 17. The CDR3 consists of 19 residues. CDR3 coding DNA: TGTGCCAGCAGCGCCGGCAAGGGGACAGACCCCCTCGGGGCCAACGTCCTGACTTTC. It translates to CASSAGKGTDPLGANVLTF.

This chain links TRBV5-1 with TRBJ1-1; 8 nucleotides match TRBD1. This CDR3 region has 16 residues. The V gene's germline CDR1 is SGHRS and CDR2 YFSETQ. With 4 bases clipped from V and 4 bases from J, the junction kept 12 bases outside the gene matches. The CDR3 coding sequence is TGCGCCAGCAGCCTCGACAGGGGAGTGGGCGGCACTGAAGCTTTCTTT. Translating it yields CASSLDRGVGGTEAFF.

In nucleotides, the CDR3 is TGTGCCAGCAGCTTAGCAGGGGGAGGGTACACTGAAGCTTTCTTT. This sequence encodes CASSLAGGGYTEAFF. The chain recombines TRBV11-2 with TRBJ1-1; 7 bases are a match to TRBD1. The V and J ends lost 1 base and 3 bases, in that order; junction bases with no gene match: 5. The CDR3 has 15 residues. Per germline, CDR1 SGHAT and CDR2 FQNNGV. Based on the CDR3 plus reference TRBV11-2 and TRBJ1-1, the full variable domain is EAGVAQSPRYKIIEKRQSVAFWCNPISGHATLYWYQQILGQGPKLLIQFQNNGVVDDSQLPKDRFSAERLKGVDSTLKIQPAKLEDSAVYLCASSLAGGGYTEAFFGQGTRLTVV.

This clone was recorded only once. The rearrangement uses TRBV4-2 and TRBJ2-7; D might be TRBD2 (5 bases). Germline V gene lookup returns CDR1 LGHNA and CDR2 YNFKEQ. V was trimmed by 2 bases and J by 2 bases, leaving 13 bases between them. The CDR3 is 15 amino acids. This CDR3 is CASSQTPSGPYEQYF. CDR3 nucleotides: TGTGCCAGCAGCCAAACCCCCAGCGGCCCCTACGAGCAGTACTTC.

The CDR3 spells CASSPVDGSSTDTQYF. In DNA form, the CDR3 reads TGTGCCAGCTCACCGGTGGACGGTTCTAGCACAGATACGCAGTATTTT. The J gene is TRBJ2-3, the V gene TRBV18; no definite D call. The CDR3 loop spans 16 amino acids. Between the trimmed V and J ends, which lost 3 bases and 0 bases, there was a span of 13 bases. Germline CDR1 reads KGHSH; CDR2 reads LQKENI.

The rearrangement uses TRBV10-3 and TRBJ2-5; weak D call: TRBD1 (6 bases). TRBJ2-7 explains the end of the DNA better; the J call may be wrong. This CDR3 is 13 amino acids long. Germline V gives CDR1 ENHRY, CDR2 SYGVKD. CDR3 protein: CATMGLGADEQYF. CDR3 nucleotide sequence: TGTGCCACAATGGGGTTGGGGGCGGACGAGCAGTACTTC.